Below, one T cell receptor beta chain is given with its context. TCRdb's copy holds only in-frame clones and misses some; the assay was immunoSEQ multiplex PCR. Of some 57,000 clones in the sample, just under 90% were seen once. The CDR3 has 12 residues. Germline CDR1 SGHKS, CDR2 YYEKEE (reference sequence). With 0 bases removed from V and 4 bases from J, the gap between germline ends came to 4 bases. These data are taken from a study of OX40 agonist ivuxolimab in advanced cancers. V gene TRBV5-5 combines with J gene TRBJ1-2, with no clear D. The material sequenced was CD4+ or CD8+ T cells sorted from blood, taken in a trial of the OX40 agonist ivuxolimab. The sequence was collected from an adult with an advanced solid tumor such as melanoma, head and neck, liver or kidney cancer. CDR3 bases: TGTGCCAGCAGCTTGGACAGCTATGGCTACACCTTC. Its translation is CASSLDSYGYTF.